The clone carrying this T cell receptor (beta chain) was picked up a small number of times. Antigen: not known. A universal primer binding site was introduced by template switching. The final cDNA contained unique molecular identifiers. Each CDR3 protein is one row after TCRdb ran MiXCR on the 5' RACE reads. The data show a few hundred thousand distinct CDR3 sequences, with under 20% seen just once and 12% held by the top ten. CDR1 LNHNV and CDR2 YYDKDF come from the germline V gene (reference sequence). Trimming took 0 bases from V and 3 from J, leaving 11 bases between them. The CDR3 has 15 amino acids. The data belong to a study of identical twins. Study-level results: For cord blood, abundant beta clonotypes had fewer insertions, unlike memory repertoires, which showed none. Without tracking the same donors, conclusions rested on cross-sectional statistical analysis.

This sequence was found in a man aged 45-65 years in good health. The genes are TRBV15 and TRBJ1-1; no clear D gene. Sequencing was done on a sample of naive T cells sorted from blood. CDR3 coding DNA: TGTGCCACCAGCAGAGATCAGTTAACGGACACTGAAGCTTTCTTT. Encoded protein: CATSRDQLTDTEAFF.